The next 20 T cell receptor beta chains were all read from a single sample in a study of blood T cells in healthy people across ages. The second PCR ran about 6 to 12 cycles with a sample-barcoded 5' primer and J-beta primers. TCRdb reprocessed the 5' RACE reads with MiXCR, giving one entry per CDR3 protein. The table lists more than 1,000,000 distinct CDR3 sequences, roughly a quarter of them singletons. The same data also went into a second study, on T cells of mothers and their children.

Sequencing was performed on blood. These receptors originate from a girl aged 2-10 years in good health.

This clonotype was seen a handful of times. V and J are TRBV6-1 and TRBJ2-5; a weak D match, TRBD2 (6 bases). The V end lost 2 bases, the J end lost 5 bases, and 15 bases lay between the germline ends. CDR1 is MNHNS and CDR2 is SASEGT in the germline V gene. The CDR3 has 15 residues. CDR3 in DNA: TGTGCCAGCAGTGAATGGGAGGCAATGGGGGAGACCCAGTACTTC. Translation: CASSEWEAMGETQYF.

The CDR3 reads CASSAWGGDTQYF. CDR3 sequence (DNA): TGTGCCAGTAGTGCATGGGGAGGAGATACGCAGTATTTT. The rearrangement uses TRBV19 and TRBJ2-3; the D gene is possibly TRBD2 (6 bases). V dropped 5 bases and J dropped 5 bases, with 11 bases sitting between them. Germline lookup yields CDR1 LNHDA and CDR2 SQIVND (reference sequence). This CDR3 is built from 13 residues.

The table lists this clonotype with many counts. J is TRBJ1-2 and V is TRBV20-1; D uncertain. Between the trimmed V and J ends, which lost 2 bases and 2 bases, there was a span of 24 bases. This CDR3 has 18 amino acids. The germline CDR1 and CDR2 sequences are DFQATT and SNEGSKA (reference sequence). The CDR3 DNA reads TGCAGTGCTAGATCTCCCGAGGGCTTCGTGGACCGGAACTATGGCTACACCTTC. Amino acid sequence: CSARSPEGFVDRNYGYTF.

This chain connects TRBV12-3 or TRBV12-4 to TRBJ2-5; tentatively, D is TRBD2 (5 bases). The CDR3 spans 15 residues. Trimming removed 6 bases from V and 2 bases from J, with 16 bases in between. The CDR3 coding sequence is TGTGCCAGCAGCAAGAGGGTTTTACTTCAAGAGACCCAGTACTTC. Protein sequence: CASSKRVLLQETQYF.

This clonotype has only a few counts. The rearrangement links TRBV9 to TRBJ1-2, with 7 bases fitting TRBD1. Germline CDR1 SGDLS, CDR2 YYNGEE. Losses at the gene ends were 2 bases for V and 5 bases for J; bases not matched to a gene: 9. This CDR3 region has 15 residues. The CDR3 spells CASSVARDRLYGYTF. The CDR3 coding sequence is TGTGCCAGCAGCGTTGCACGGGACAGACTATATGGCTACACCTTC.

This clonotype has more than one count but fewer than ten. The gene calls are TRBV24-1 and TRBJ2-7; 7 bases match TRBD1. The CDR3 has 14 residues. CDR1 and CDR2 (germline): KGHDR, SFDVKD. V lost 1 base and J lost 6; bases outside the gene matches: 5. This CDR3 reads CATSDLGGMGEQYF. The CDR3 DNA reads as TGTGCCACCAGTGATTTAGGGGGCATGGGCGAGCAGTACTTC.

Only a few counts were recorded for this clonotype. CDR3 protein: CASSLGRGDLTEAFF. Written as DNA, the CDR3 is TGTGCCAGCAGCTTAGGCAGGGGGGACCTCACTGAAGCTTTCTTT. The V call is TRBV7-2, the J call TRBJ1-1; 7 bases match TRBD1. Trimming cost V 1 base and J 4 bases; bases outside gene matches: 6. Germline CDR1 reads SGHTA; CDR2 reads FQGNSA. The CDR3 sequence is 15 residues long. Drawing the rest from reference TRBV7-2 and TRBJ1-1, the complete variable domain is GAGVSQSPSNKVTEKGKDVELRCDPISGHTALYWYRQSLGQGLEFLIYFQGNSAPDKSGLPSDRFSAERTGGSVSTLTIQRTQQEDSAVYLCASSLGRGDLTEAFFGQGTRLTVV.

There are a few counts of this clonotype. The rearrangement uses TRBV24-1 and TRBJ2-7; TRBD2 might be the D (5 bases). Trimming stripped 9 bases from V and 6 bases from J, with 14 bases between. There are 12 residues in the CDR3. The germline gives CDR1 KGHDR, CDR2 SFDVKD. The DNA of the CDR3 is TGTGCCACCCGGGGTATCAGCGCCGAGCAGTACTTC. Translating it yields CATRGISAEQYF.

V is TRBV29-1 and J is TRBJ2-4, with 7 positions matching TRBD2. CDR3 length: 13 residues. Germline CDR1 reads SQVTM; CDR2 reads ANQGSEA. Trimming took 5 bases from V and 9 from J; bases not matched to a gene: 10. The CDR3 here is CSVFPSGGTIQYF. The CDR3 DNA follows: TGCAGCGTTTTTCCTTCCGGGGGGACCATTCAGTACTTC.

V and J are TRBV7-2 and TRBJ1-2; no firm D call. Germline values: CDR1 SGHTA, CDR2 FQGNSA. The CDR3 spans 15 residues. V was trimmed by 2 bases and J by 4 bases, leaving 14 bases between them. In DNA, the CDR3 is TGTGCCAGCAGCTTATTGGGTGGGCTCGGCTATGGCTACACCTTC. Encoded protein: CASSLLGGLGYGYTF.

V and J are TRBV12-5 and TRBJ2-3, with a weak D call TRBD1 (5 bases). CDR1 and CDR2 from the germline V gene are LGHNT and FRNRAP. The CDR3 has 13 amino acids. The V end lost 7 bases, the J end lost 3 bases, and 11 bases lay between the germline ends. CDR3: CASERAGTDTQYF. The CDR3 bases are TGTGCTAGTGAAAGGGCAGGGACAGATACGCAGTATTTT.

The CDR3 loop is CSVEGGEPHDEQFF. The CDR3 DNA reads as TGCAGCGTTGAAGGAGGGGAGCCTCACGATGAGCAGTTCTTC. The V call is TRBV29-1, the J call TRBJ2-5, with D possibly being TRBD1 or TRBD2 (5 bases each). Near its end, the DNA agrees better with TRBJ2-1, so the J call may be wrong. CDR1 is SQVTM, CDR2 ANQGSEA, per germline. The CDR3 contains 14 residues.

This sequence joins TRBV7-9 and TRBJ2-5; D ambiguous. The J call could be wrong; TRBJ2-1 is a better fit for the DNA end. The germline V gene encodes CDR1 SEHNR and CDR2 FQNEAQ (reference sequence). The CDR3 extends over 13 amino acids. In DNA, the CDR3 is TGTGCCAGCAGCCTCCAGACTTTAGGGGAGCAGTTCTTC. Encoded protein: CASSLQTLGEQFF.

This clonotype was recorded once. The chain couples TRBV3-1 to TRBJ2-1; D may be TRBD1 or TRBD2 (5 bases each). The CDR3 length is 15 residues. Germline loops: CDR1 LGHDT, CDR2 YNNKEL (reference sequence). V gave up 2 bases and J gave up 0 bases, with 8 bases separating them. The chain's CDR3 is CASSQKGRSYNEQFF. For the CDR3, the DNA is TGTGCCAGCAGCCAAAAGGGACGCTCCTACAATGAGCAGTTCTTC.

In this sample, this clonotype turned up a few times. The genes are TRBV5-1 and TRBJ1-1; TRBD1 matches at 8 bases. The length of the CDR3 is 15 residues. CDR1 is SGHRS, CDR2 YFSETQ, per germline. The V gene end was trimmed by 4 bases and the J gene end by 10 bases; junction bases not matched to a gene: 15. The CDR3 loop reads CASSPRHPGQETAFF. Written as DNA, the CDR3 is TGCGCCAGCAGCCCCCGCCACCCGGGACAGGAAACAGCTTTCTTT.

This chain joins TRBV27 and TRBJ2-7; TRBD2 matches at 8 bases. This CDR3 comprises 15 residues. CDR1 and CDR2 (germline): MNHEY, SMNVEV (reference sequence). The junction had 5 bases not matched to a gene; V was cut back by 3 bases and J by 1 base. DNA of the CDR3: TGTGCCAGCAGTTTTAGCGGGACTCCTTCCTACGAGCAGTACTTC. Protein product: CASSFSGTPSYEQYF.

This sequence joins TRBV28 and TRBJ2-4; D is perhaps TRBD1 (5 bases). CDR1 and CDR2 (germline): MDHEN, SYDVKM. There are 12 residues in the CDR3. The germline V and J ends were trimmed by 8 bases and 9 bases, with 14 bases remaining between them. The chain's CDR3 is CASGASYGIQYF. The CDR3 DNA reads as TGTGCCAGCGGGGCCAGCTACGGCATTCAGTACTTC.

This clonotype was detected only a few times. This chain links TRBV4-1 with TRBJ2-5; no reliable D call. V lost 4 bases, J lost 5 bases, and 26 bases lay in between. This CDR3 spans 18 amino acids. Germline loops: CDR1 MGHRA, CDR2 YSYEKL. The CDR3 spells CASSPSLKGSNSGETQYF. CDR3 nucleotides: TGCGCCAGCAGCCCGTCACTTAAGGGCTCAAATAGTGGGGAGACCCAGTACTTC.

The chain has TRBV5-1 and TRBJ1-2, with 7 bases identical to TRBD1. The ends lost 2 bases at V and 8 bases at J; junction bases unmatched: 9. CDR1 SGHRS and CDR2 YFSETQ come from the germline V gene. The CDR3 sequence is 14 residues long. The CDR3 protein is CASSFATGTEGYTF. The CDR3 nucleotides read TGCGCCAGCAGCTTTGCGACAGGGACGGAGGGCTACACCTTC.

This clonotype was counted between two and nine times. This chain connects TRBV10-3 to TRBJ2-4; 9 positions agree with TRBD1. Germline V gene lookup returns CDR1 ENHRY and CDR2 SYGVKD. This CDR3 is 12 amino acids long. The junction had 4 bases not matched to a gene; V was cut back by 8 bases and J by 8 bases. CDR3 bases: TGTGCCATCGCGACAGGGGGGGACATTCAGTACTTC. It codes for CAIATGGDIQYF.